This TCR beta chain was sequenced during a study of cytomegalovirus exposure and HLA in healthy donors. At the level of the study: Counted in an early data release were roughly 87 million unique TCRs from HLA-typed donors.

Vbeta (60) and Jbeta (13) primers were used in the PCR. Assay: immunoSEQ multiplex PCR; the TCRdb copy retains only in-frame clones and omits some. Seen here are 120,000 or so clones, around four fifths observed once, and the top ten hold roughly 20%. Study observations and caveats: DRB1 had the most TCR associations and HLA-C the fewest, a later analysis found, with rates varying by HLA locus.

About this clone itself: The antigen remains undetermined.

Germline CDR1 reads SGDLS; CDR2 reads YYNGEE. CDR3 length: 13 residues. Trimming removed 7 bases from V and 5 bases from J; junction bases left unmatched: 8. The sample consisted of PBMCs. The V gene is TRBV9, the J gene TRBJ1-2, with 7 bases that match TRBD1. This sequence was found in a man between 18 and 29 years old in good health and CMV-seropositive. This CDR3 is CASRGTEMYGYTF. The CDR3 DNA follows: TGTGCCAGCCGGGGGACAGAGATGTATGGCTACACCTTC.